This paragraph reports one T cell receptor beta chain. No antigen is known for it. The CDR3 runs 13 residues. Trimming took 6 bases from V and 0 from J, leaving 8 bases between them. Per germline, CDR1 MDHEN and CDR2 SYDVKM. Healthy donors had no documented immune events, such as infections, while sampled. This specimen comes from a study of identifying expanded T cells in peripheral blood. Assay: immunoSEQ multiplex PCR; the TCRdb copy retains only in-frame clones and omits some. The table has around 130,000 clones, about 86% seen once. Overall study results and limits: About 1.2 clones differed between technical replicates, versus around 15 and 18 over time. Across healthy donors, higher total template counts meant significantly greater roughly 2-week count variance.

The receptor was derived from a person between 18 and 75 years old in good health. V is TRBV28 and J is TRBJ1-2; no firm D call. Sequencing was done on a sample of blood. CDR3 coding DNA: TGTGCCAGCAGACGGAACACTAACTATGGCTACACCTTC. Protein: CASRRNTNYGYTF.